The table lists the clone carrying this T cell receptor (beta chain) with a few counts. Its antigen is unknown. These data belong to a study of T cells after posttransplantation cyclophosphamide. Findings of the study overall: Recipient CMV seropositivity and CMV reactivation strongly tracked TRB clonality. Blood and skin or GI T cell repertoires showed limited TRB overlap.

The assay was immunoSEQ multiplex PCR, and TCRdb's table has in-frame clones only and misses some. The specimen has more than 9,500 clones, none found just once. V was clipped by 4 bases and J by 5 bases, with 14 bases between them. The CDR3 extends over 14 amino acids. The germline V gene has CDR1 SQVTM and CDR2 ANQGSEA. The chain has TRBV29-1 and TRBJ2-2; a weak D match, TRBD1 (6 bases). The clonotype was recovered from a woman in her forties in good health, CMV-negative, and a related stem cell transplant donor. The sample consisted of PBMCs. The CDR3 reads CSVVGTKATGELFF. The DNA of the CDR3 is TGCAGCGTTGTGGGGACAAAGGCTACCGGGGAGCTGTTTTTT.